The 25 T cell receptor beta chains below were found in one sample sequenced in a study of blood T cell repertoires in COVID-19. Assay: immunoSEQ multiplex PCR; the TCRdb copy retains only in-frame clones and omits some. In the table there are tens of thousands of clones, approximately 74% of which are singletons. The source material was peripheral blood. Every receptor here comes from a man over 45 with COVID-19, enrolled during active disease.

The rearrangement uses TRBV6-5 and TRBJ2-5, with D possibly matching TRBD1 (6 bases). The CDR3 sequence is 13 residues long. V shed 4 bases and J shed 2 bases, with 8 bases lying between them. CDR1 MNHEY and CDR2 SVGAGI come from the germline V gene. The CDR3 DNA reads TGTGCCAGCAGTTTAGACAGGCAAGAGACCCAGTACTTC. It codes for CASSLDRQETQYF.

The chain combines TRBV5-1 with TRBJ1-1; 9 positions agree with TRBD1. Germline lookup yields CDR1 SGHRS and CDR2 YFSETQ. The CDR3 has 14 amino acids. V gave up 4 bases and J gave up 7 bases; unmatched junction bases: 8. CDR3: CASSPRTGDNEAFF. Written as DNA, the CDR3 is TGCGCCAGCAGCCCCAGGACAGGGGATAATGAAGCTTTCTTT.

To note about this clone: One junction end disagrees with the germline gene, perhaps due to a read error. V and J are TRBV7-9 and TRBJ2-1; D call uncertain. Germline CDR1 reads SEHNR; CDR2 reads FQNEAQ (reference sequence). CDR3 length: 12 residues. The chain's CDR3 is CASSVEYSEQFF. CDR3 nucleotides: TGTGCCAGCAGCGTCGAGTACAGTGAGCAGTTCTTC.

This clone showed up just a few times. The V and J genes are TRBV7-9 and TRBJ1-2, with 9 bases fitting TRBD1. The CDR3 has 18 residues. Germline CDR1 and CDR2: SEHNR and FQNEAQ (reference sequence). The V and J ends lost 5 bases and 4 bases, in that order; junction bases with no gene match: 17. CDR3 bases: TGTGCCAGCAGCCCTATGGCGGGGACAGGGTCGGGTGGCTATGGCTACACCTTC. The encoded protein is CASSPMAGTGSGGYGYTF.

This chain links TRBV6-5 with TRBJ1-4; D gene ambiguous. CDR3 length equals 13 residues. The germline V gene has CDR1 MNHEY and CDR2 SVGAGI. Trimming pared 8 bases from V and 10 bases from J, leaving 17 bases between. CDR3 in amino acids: CASQRGARGKLFF. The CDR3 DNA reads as TGTGCCAGCCAACGGGGAGCCCGGGGAAAACTGTTTTTT.

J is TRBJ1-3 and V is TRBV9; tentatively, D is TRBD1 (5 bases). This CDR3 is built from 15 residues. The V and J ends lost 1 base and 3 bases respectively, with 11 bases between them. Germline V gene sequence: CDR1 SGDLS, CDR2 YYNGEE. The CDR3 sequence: CASSVRGLDGNTIYF. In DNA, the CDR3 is TGTGCCAGCAGCGTAAGGGGCCTGGATGGAAACACCATATATTTT.

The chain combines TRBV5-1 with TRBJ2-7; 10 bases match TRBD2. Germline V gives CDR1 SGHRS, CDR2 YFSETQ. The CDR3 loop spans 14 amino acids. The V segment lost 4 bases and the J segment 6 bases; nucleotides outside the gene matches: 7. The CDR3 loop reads CASSHSGGASEQYF. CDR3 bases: TGCGCCAGCAGCCACAGCGGGGGGGCTTCCGAGCAGTACTTC.

DNA of the CDR3: TGCGCCAGCAGTGGCTTCGGACAGGGGCTTTCCTACGAGCAGTACTTC. Translating it yields CASSGFGQGLSYEQYF. V and J are TRBV5-1 and TRBJ2-7, with TRBD1 matching over 9 bases. The CDR3 runs 16 residues. The junction had 10 bases not matched to a gene; V was cut back by 5 bases and J by 1 base. Germline V lookup: CDR1 SGHRS, CDR2 YFSETQ.

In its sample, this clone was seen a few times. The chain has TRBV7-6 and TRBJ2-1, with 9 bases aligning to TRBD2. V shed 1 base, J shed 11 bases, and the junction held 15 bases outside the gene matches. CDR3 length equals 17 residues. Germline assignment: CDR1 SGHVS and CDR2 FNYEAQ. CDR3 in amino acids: CASSLGASGISHLQQFF. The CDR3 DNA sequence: TGTGCCAGCAGCTTAGGCGCTAGCGGGATTTCCCACCTGCAGCAGTTCTTC.

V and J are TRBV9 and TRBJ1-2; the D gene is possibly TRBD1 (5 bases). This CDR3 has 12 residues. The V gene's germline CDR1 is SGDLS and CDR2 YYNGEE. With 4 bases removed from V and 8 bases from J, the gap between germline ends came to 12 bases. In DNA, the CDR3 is TGTGCCAGCAGCCCCTATGGGGGGGGCTACACCTTC. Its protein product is CASSPYGGGYTF.

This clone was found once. CDR3 bases: TGTGCCAGCAGCCAAGATGGGGGTAGGGGGCGAAGTAATGGCTACACCTTC. It yields the protein CASSQDGGRGRSNGYTF. The chain has TRBV3-1 (or the pseudogene TRBV3-2) and TRBJ1-2; 7 bases fit TRBD1. The CDR3 contains 17 residues. The V segment lost 0 bases and the J segment 6 bases; nucleotides outside the gene matches: 13. Germline CDR1 is LGHDT and CDR2 is YNNKEL (reference sequence).

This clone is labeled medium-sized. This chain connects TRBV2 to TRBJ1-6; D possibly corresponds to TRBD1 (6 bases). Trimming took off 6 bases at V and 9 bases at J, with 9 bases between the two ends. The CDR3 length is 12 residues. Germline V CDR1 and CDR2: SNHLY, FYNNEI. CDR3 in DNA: TGTGCCAGCAGGCAGGGGTTTTCACCCCTCCACTTT. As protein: CASRQGFSPLHF.

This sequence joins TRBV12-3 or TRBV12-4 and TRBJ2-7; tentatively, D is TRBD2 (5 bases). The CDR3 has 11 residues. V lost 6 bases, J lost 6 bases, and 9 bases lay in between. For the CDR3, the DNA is TGTGCCAGCAGGATTGAGGGCGAGCAGTACTTC. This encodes CASRIEGEQYF.

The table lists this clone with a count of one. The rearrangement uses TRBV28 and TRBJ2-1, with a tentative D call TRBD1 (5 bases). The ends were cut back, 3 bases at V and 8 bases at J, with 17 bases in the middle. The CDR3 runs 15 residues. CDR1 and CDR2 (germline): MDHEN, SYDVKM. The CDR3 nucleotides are TGTGCCAGCAGTTTTCTGGCGGCCCAGGGCGATGAGCAGTTCTTC. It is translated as CASSFLAAQGDEQFF.

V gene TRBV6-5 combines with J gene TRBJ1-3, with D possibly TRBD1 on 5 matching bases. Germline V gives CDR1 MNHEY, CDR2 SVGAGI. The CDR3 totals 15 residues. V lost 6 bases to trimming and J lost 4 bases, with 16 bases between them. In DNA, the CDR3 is TGTGCCAGCAGCAGGGAGGGAGTACCCGGAAACACCATATATTTT. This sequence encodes CASSREGVPGNTIYF.

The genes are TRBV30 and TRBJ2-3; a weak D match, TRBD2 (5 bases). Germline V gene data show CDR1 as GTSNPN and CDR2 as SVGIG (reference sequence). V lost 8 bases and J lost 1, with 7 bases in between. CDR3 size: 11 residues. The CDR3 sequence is CARRGTDTQYF. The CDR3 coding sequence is TGTGCCCGGCGGGGCACAGATACGCAGTATTTT.

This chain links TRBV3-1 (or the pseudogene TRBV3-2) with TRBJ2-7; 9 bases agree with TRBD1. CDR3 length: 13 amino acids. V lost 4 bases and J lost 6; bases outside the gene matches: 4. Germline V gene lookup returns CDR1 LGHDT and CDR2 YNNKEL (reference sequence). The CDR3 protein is CASSRDRDSEQYF. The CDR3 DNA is TGTGCCAGCAGCCGGGACAGGGACTCCGAGCAGTACTTC.

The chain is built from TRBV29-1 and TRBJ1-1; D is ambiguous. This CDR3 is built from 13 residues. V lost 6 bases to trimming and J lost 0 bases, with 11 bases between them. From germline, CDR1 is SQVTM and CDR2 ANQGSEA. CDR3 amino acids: CSVARHLNTEAFF. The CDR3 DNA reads TGCAGCGTCGCCCGACACCTGAACACTGAAGCTTTCTTT.

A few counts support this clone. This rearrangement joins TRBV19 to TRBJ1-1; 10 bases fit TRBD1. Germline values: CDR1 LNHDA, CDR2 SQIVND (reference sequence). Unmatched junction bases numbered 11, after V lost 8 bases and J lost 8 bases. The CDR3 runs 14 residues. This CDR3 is CASVGTGVAVEAFF. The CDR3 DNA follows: TGTGCCAGTGTTGGGACAGGGGTTGCGGTGGAAGCTTTCTTT.

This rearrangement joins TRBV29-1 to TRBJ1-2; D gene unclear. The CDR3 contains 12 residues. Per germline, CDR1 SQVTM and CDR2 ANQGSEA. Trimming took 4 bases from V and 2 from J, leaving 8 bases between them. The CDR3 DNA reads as TGCAGCGTTGCTCGGGGAAACTATGGCTACACCTTC. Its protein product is CSVARGNYGYTF.

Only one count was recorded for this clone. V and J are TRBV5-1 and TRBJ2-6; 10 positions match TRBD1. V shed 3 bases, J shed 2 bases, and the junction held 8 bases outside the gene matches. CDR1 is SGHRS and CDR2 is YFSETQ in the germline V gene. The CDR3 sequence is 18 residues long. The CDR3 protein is CASSSSTGGVPGANVLTF. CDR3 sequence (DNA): TGCGCCAGCAGCTCGTCGACAGGGGGCGTCCCTGGGGCCAACGTCCTGACTTTC.

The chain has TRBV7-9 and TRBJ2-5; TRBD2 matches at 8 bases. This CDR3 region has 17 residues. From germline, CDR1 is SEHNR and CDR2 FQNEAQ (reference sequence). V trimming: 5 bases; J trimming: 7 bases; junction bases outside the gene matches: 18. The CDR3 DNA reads TGTGCCAGCAGCCCGCCGAATTTGAGCGGGAGTGGAAGGACCCAGTACTTC. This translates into CASSPPNLSGSGRTQYF.

In DNA form, the CDR3 reads TGTGCCTGGACCTTGGGACTAGCGGGCCAAGAGACCCAGTACTTC. Its translation is CAWTLGLAGQETQYF. The J gene is TRBJ2-5, the V gene TRBV30; 12 bases map to TRBD2. The V gene's germline CDR1 is GTSNPN and CDR2 SVGIG (reference sequence). The V and J ends lost 4 bases and 1 base, in that order; junction bases with no gene match: 4. The length of the CDR3 is 15 residues.

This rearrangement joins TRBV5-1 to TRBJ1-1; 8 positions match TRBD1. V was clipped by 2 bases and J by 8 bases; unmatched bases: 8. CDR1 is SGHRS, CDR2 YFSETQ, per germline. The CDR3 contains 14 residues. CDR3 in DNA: TGCGCCAGCAGCTTACCGGGACAGGCTGCAGAAGCTTTCTTT. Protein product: CASSLPGQAAEAFF.

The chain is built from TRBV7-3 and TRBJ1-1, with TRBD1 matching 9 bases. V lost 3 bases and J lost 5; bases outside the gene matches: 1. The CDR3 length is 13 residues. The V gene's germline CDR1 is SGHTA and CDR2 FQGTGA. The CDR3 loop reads CASSFGTGTEAFF. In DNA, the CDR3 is TGTGCCAGCAGCTTCGGGACAGGGACTGAAGCTTTCTTT.